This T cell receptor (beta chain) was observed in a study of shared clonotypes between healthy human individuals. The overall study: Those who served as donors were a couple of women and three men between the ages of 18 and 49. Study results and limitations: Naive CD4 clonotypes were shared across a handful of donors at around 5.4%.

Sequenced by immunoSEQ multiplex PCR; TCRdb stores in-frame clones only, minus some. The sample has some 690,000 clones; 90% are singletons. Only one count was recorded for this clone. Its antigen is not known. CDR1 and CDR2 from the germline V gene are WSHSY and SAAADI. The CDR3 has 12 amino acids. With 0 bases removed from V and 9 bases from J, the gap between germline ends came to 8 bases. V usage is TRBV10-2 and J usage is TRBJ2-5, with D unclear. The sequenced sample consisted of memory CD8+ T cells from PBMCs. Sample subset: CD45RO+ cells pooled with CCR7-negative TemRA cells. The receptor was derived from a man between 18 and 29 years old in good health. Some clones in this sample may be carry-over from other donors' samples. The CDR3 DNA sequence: TGCGCCAGCAGTGAGTCGAGACGGGCCCAGTACTTC. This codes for CASSESRRAQYF.